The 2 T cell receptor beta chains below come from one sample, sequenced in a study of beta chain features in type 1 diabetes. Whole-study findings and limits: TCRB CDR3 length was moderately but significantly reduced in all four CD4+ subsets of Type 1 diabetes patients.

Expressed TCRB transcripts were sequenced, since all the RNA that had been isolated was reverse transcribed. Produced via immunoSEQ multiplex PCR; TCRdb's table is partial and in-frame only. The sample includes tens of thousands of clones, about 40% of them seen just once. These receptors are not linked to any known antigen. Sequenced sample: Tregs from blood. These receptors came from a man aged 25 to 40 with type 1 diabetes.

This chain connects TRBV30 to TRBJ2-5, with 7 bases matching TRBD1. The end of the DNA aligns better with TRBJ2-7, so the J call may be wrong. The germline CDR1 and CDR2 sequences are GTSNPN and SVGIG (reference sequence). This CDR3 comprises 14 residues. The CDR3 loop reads CAWSRAGGSYEQYF. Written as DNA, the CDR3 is TGTGCCTGGAGTAGGGCAGGGGGATCCTACGAGCAGTACTTC.

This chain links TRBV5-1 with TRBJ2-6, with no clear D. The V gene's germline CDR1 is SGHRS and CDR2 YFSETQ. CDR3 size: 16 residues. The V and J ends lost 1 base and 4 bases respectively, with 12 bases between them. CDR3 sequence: CASSLSPGSGANVLTF. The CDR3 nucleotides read TGCGCCAGCAGCTTGTCCCCCGGGTCAGGGGCCAACGTCCTGACTTTC.